This TCR beta chain was recorded in a study of blood T cell repertoires in COVID-19. Study-level background: The United States, Italy and Spain provided the acute and convalescent COVID-19 samples.

The germline gives CDR1 SEHNR, CDR2 FQNEAQ (reference sequence). The V gene end was trimmed by 1 base and the J gene end by 6 bases; junction bases not matched to a gene: 3. This CDR3 is 13 amino acids long. In the study's own analysis: It was from reference gene primer amplification that nucleated cell counts were estimated. This table comes from immunoSEQ multiplex PCR, and its TCRdb copy is limited to in-frame clones, with some not included. The D gene and trimming were derived from the DNA, and the V and J assignments and clone size from that table. The sample records some 250,000 clones, 65% to 90% being singletons. This clone was seen a single time.

The chain carries TRBV7-9 and TRBJ2-7, with 7 bases lining up with TRBD1. The sequence derives from a woman aged 55-70 years with active or convalescent COVID-19. The material sequenced was peripheral blood. CDR3 residues: CASSLGRQGEQYF. As DNA, the CDR3 is TGTGCCAGCAGCTTAGGGCGACAGGGCGAGCAGTACTTC.